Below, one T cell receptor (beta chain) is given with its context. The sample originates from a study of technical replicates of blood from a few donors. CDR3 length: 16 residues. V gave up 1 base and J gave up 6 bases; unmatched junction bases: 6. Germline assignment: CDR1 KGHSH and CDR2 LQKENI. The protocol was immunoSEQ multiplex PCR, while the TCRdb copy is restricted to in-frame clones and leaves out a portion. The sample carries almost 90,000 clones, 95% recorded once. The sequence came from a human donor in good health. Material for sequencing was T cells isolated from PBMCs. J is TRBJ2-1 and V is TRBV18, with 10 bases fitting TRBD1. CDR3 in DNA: TGTGCCAGCTCACCACTTGACAGGGGGCTCTCCAATGAGCAGTTCTTC. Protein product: CASSPLDRGLSNEQFF.